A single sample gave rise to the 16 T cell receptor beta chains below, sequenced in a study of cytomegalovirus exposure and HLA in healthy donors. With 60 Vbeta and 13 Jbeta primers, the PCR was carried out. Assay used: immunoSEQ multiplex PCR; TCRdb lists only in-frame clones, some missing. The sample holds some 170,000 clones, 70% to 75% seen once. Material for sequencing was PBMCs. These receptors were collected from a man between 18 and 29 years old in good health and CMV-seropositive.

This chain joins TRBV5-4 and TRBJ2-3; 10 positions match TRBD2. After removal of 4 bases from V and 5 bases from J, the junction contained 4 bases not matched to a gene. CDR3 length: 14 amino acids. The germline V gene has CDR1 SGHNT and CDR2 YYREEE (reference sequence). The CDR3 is CASSHKREGDTQYF. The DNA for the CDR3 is TGTGCCAGCAGCCATAAGCGGGAGGGAGATACGCAGTATTTT.

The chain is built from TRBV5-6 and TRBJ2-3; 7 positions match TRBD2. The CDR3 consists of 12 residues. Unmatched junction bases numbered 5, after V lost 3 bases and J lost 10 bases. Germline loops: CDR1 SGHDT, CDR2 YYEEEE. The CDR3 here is CASSSTSPSQYF. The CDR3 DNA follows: TGTGCCAGCAGCTCGACTAGCCCTTCGCAGTATTTT.

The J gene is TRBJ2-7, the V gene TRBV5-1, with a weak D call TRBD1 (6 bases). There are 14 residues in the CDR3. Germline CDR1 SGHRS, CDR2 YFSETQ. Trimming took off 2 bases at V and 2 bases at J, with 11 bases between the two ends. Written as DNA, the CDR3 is TGCGCCAGCAGCTTTCCCGACAGGCCCTACGAGCAGTACGTC. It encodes CASSFPDRPYEQYV.

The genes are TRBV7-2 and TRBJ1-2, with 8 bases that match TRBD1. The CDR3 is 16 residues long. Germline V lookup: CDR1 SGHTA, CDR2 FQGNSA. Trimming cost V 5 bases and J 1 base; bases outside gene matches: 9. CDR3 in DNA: TGTGCCAGCAGCACTCGACAGGGGAAGTTTAACTATGGCTACACCTTC. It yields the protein CASSTRQGKFNYGYTF.

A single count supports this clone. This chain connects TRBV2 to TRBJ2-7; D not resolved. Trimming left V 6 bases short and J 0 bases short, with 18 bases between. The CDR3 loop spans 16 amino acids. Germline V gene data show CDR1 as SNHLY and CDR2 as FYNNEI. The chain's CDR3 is CASSRPRLESSYEQYV. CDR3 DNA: TGTGCCAGCAGCCGACCCCGACTTGAAAGCTCCTACGAGCAGTACGTC.

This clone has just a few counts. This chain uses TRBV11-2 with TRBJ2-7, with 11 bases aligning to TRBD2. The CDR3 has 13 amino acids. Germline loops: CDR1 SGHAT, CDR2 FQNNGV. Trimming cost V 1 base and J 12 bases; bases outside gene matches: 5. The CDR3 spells CASSLATSGETYV. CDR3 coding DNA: TGTGCCAGCAGCTTAGCGACTAGCGGGGAGACGTACGTC.

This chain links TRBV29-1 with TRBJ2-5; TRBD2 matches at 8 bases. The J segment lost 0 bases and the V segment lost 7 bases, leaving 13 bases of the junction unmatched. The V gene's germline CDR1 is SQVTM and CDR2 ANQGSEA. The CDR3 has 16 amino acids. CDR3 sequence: CSAPRSGGTYQETQYF. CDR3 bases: TGCAGCGCTCCACGGTCGGGAGGGACGTACCAAGAGACCCAGTACTTC.

The CDR3: CASSEERGRGSPLHF. The CDR3 DNA is TGTGCCAGCAGCGAGGAGCGGGGGAGAGGTTCACCCCTCCACTTT. This chain links TRBV7-9 with TRBJ1-6, with D tentatively TRBD1 (5 bases). The germline V gene encodes CDR1 SEHNR and CDR2 FQNEAQ (reference sequence). The CDR3 totals 15 residues. The V gene lost 5 bases and the J gene lost 9 bases, with 17 bases spanning the gap. The complete variable domain, with remaining parts taken from reference TRBV7-9 and TRBJ1-6, reads DTGVSQNPRHKITKRGQNVTFRCDPISEHNRLYWYRQTLGQGPEFLTYFQNEAQLEKSRLLSDRFSAERPKGSFSTLEIQRTEQGDSAMYLCASSEERGRGSPLHFGNGTRLTVT.

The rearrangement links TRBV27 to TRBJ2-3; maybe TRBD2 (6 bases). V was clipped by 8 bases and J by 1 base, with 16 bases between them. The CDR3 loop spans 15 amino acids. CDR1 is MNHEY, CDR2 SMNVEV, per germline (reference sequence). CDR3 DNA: TGTGCCAGCCCTTTAAACCCGGGGGGCACAGATACGCAGTATTTT. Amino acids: CASPLNPGGTDTQYF.

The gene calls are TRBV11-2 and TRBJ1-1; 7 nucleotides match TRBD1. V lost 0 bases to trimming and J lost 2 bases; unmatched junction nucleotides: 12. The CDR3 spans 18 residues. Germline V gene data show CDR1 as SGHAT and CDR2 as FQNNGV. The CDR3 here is CASSLEAPGTAFNTEAFF. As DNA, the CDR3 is TGTGCCAGCAGCTTAGAGGCCCCCGGGACAGCTTTTAACACTGAAGCTTTCTTT. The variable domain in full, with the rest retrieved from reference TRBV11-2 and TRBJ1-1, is EAGVAQSPRYKIIEKRQSVAFWCNPISGHATLYWYQQILGQGPKLLIQFQNNGVVDDSQLPKDRFSAERLKGVDSTLKIQPAKLEDSAVYLCASSLEAPGTAFNTEAFFGQGTRLTVV.

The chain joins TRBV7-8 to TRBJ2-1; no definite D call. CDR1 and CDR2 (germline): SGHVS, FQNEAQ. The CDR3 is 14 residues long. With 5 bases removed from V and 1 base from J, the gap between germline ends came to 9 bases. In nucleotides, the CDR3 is TGTGCCAGCAGCCCGACTCTGTCCTACAATGAGCAGTTCTTC. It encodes CASSPTLSYNEQFF.

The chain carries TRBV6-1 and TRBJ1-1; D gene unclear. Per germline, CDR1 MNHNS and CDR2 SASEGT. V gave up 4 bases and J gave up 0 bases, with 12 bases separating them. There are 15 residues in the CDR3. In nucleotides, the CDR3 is TGTGCCAGCAGTGGTGACATATACATGAACACTGAAGCTTTCTTT. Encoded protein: CASSGDIYMNTEAFF.

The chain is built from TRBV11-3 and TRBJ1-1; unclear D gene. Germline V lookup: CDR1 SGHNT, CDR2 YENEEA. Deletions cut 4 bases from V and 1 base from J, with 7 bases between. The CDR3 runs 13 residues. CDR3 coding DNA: TGTGCCAGCAGCTCAGGAGGGAACACTGAAGCTTTCTTT. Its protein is CASSSGGNTEAFF.

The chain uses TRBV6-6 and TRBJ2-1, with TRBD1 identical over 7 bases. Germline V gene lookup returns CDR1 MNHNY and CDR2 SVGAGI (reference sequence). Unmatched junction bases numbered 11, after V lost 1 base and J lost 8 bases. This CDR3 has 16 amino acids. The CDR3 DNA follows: TGTGCCAGCAGTTACTTGCCTAACTTAGACAGGGATGAGCAGTTCTTC. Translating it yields CASSYLPNLDRDEQFF.

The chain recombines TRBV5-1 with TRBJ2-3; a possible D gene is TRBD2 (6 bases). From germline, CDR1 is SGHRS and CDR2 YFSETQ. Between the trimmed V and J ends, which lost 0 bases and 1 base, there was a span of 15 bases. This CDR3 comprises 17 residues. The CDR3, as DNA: TGCGCCAGCAGCTTGGAGGAGGGATTGTATGGCACAGATACGCAGTATTTT. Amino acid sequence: CASSLEEGLYGTDTQYF.

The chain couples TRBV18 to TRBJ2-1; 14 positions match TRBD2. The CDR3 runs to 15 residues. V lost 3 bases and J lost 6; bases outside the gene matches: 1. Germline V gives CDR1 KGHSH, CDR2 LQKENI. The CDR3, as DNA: TGTGCCAGCTCACCGGGGACTAGCGGGAGCAATGAGCAGTTCTTC. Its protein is CASSPGTSGSNEQFF.